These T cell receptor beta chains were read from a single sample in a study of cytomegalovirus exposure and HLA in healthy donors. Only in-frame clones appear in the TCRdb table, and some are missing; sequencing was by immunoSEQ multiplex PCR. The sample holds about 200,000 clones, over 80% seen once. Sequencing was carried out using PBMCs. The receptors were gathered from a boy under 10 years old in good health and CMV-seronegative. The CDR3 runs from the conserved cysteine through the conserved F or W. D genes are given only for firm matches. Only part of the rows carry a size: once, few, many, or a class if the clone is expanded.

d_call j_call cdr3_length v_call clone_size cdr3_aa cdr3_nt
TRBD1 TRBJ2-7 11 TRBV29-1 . CSGGDSGEQYF TGCAGCGGAGGGGACAGTGGGGAGCAGTACTTC
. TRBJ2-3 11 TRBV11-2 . CASSPGYTQYF TGTGCCAGCAGCCCGGGATATACGCAGTATTTT
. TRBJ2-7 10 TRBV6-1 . CAARADEQYF TGTGCCGCGCGGGCGGACGAGCAGTACTTC
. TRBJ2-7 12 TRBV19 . CASSSDSYEQYF TGTGCCAGTAGTTCGGACAGCTACGAGCAGTACTTC
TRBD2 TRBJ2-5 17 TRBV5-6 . CASSSGLAGAVQETQYF TGTGCCAGCAGCTCCGGACTAGCGGGGGCTGTCCAAGAGACCCAGTACTTC
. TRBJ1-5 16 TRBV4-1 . CASSQGRGQSNQPQHF TGCGCCAGCAGCCAAGGGCGGGGCCAGAGCAATCAGCCCCAGCATTTT
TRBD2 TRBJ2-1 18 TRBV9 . CASSVRSIAGPAYNEQFF TGTGCCAGCAGCGTACGCTCCATAGCGGGGCCCGCCTACAATGAGCAGTTCTTC
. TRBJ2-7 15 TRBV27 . CASSPGGGEAHEQYF TGTGCCAGCAGCCCTGGAGGGGGCGAGGCCCACGAGCAGTACTTC
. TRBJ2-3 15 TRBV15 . CATSRGGFDTDTQYF TGTGCCACCAGCAGAGGAGGCTTTGACACAGATACGCAGTATTTT
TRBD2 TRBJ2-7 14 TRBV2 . CASSGGGGLYEQYF TGTGCCAGCTCGGGGGGGGGCGGATTATACGAGCAGTACTTC
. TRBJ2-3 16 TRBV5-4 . CASSLAGTRSTDTQYF TGTGCCAGCAGCTTGGCCGGGACAAGGAGCACAGATACGCAGTATTTT
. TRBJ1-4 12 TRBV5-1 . CASSLPGEKLFF TGCGCCAGCAGCCTCCCGGGGGAAAAACTGTTTTTT
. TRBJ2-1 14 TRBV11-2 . CASSPGDLGNEQFF TGTGCCAGCAGCCCTGGGGACTTGGGGAATGAGCAGTTCTTC
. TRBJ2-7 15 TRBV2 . CASSSPRGEGSVQYF TGTGCCAGCAGTTCCCCCAGGGGGGAAGGGAGTGTGCAGTACTTC
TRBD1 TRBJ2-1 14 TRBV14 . CASSQDTGVNEQFF TGTGCCAGCAGCCAAGATACAGGGGTGAATGAGCAGTTCTTC
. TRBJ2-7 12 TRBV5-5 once CASSLGTYEQYF TGTGCCAGCAGCTTGGGTACCTACGAGCAGTACTTC
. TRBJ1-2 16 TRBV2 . CASRRGGPGTNYGYTF TGTGCCAGCAGGCGAGGCGGGCCTGGAACAAACTATGGCTACACCTTC
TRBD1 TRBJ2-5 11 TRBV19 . CASRTGETQYF TGTGCCAGCAGGACAGGGGAGACCCAGTACTTC
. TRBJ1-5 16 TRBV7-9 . CASSLAGRISNQPQHF TGTGCCAGCAGCTTAGCGGGGAGGATTAGCAATCAGCCCCAGCATTTT
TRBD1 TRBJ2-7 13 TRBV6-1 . CASKVTGKGEQYF TGTGCCAGCAAGGTGACAGGGAAGGGCGAGCAGTACTTC
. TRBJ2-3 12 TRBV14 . CASSQYLVTQYF TGTGCCAGCAGCCAATACTTGGTTACGCAGTATTTT
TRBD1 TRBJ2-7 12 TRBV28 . CASYTGGREQYF TGTGCCAGCTACACAGGGGGGAGGGAGCAGTACTTC
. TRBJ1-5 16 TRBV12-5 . CASGLVRAGNNQPQHF TGTGCTAGTGGTTTGGTAAGGGCAGGGAACAATCAGCCCCAGCATTTT
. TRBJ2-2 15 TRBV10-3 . CAISESGLTPGELFF TGTGCCATCAGTGAGTCGGGGCTAACCCCCGGGGAGCTGTTTTTT
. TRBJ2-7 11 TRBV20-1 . CSASPRDEQYF TGCAGTGCTTCGCCTCGGGACGAGCAGTACTTC
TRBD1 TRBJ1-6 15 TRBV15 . CATSSGGQANSPLHF TGTGCCACCAGCAGTGGGGGACAGGCTAATTCACCCCTCCACTTT
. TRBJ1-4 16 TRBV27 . CASSPMGPGTNEKLFF TGTGCCAGCAGTCCGATGGGGCCAGGGACAAATGAAAAACTGTTTTTT
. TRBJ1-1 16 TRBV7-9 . CASSPSGGYVDTEAFF TGTGCCAGCAGCCCCAGTGGAGGGTATGTGGACACTGAAGCTTTCTTT
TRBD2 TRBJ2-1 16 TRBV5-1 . CASSSSGSPSYNEQFF TGCGCCAGCAGCTCAAGCGGGAGCCCCTCCTACAATGAGCAGTTCTTC
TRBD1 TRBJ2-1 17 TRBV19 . CASSIKTTGGDYNEQFF TGTGCCAGTAGCATCAAAACGACAGGGGGAGATTACAATGAGCAGTTCTTC
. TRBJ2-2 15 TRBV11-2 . CASSPFRGLHGELFF TGTGCCAGCAGCCCTTTTAGGGGGTTGCACGGGGAGCTGTTTTTT
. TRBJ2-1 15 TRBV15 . CATSSSSASYNEQFF TGTGCCACCAGCAGTTCTAGCGCCTCCTACAATGAGCAGTTCTTC
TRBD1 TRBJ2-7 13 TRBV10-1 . CASSTGTGRRQYF TGCGCCAGCAGTACCGGGACAGGGCGGAGGCAGTACTTC
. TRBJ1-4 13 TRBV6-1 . CASSEAERRKLFF TGTGCCAGCAGTGAAGCAGAACGGAGAAAACTGTTTTTT
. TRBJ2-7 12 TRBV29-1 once CSVVEGVYEQYF TGCAGCGTTGTTGAGGGAGTCTACGAGCAGTACTTC
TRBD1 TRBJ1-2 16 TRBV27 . CASSLQHRGRIYGYTF TGTGCCAGCAGTTTGCAGCACAGGGGCCGCATCTATGGCTACACCTTC
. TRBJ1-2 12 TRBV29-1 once CSVTGSVYGYTF TGCAGCGTCACAGGGTCCGTCTATGGCTACACCTTC
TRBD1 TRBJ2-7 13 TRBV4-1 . CASSQDRDYEQYF TGCGCCAGCAGCCAGGACAGGGACTACGAGCAGTACTTC
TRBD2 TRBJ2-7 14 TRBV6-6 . CASSNGLAAWGQYF TGTGCCAGCAGTAACGGACTAGCGGCATGGGGGCAGTACTTC
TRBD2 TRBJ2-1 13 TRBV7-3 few CASSSTSGYEQFF TGTGCCAGCAGCTCCACTAGCGGTTATGAGCAGTTCTTC
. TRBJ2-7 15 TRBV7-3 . CASSLYQGPYYEQYF TGTGCCAGCAGCTTATATCAGGGGCCCTACTACGAGCAGTACTTC
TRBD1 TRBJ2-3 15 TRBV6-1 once CASSRQGTSTDTQYF TGTGCCAGCAGCCGACAGGGTACTAGCACAGATACGCAGTATTTT
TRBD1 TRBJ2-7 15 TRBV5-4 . CASSPDRGSYYEQYF TGTGCCAGCAGTCCGGACAGGGGTTCCTACTACGAGCAGTACTTC
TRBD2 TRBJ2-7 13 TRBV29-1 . CSVELAGVYGQYF TGCAGCGTTGAATTAGCGGGAGTTTACGGGCAGTACTTC
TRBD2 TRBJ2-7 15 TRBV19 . CASTVAGGPSYEQYF TGTGCCAGTACCGTAGCGGGAGGCCCCTCCTACGAGCAGTACTTC
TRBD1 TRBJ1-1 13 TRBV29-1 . CSGGGAANTEAFF TGCAGCGGAGGGGGCGCGGCGAACACTGAAGCTTTCTTT
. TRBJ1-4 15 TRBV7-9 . CSSSPRETRGEKLFF TGTTCCAGCAGCCCGCGGGAGACCAGGGGTGAAAAACTGTTTTTT
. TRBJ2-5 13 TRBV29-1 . CSLKLTGGETQYF TGCAGCCTAAAACTGACAGGAGGAGAGACCCAGTACTTC
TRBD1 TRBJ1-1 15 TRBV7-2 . CASSLGDREGGEAFF TGTGCCAGCAGCTTAGGGGACAGGGAGGGGGGTGAAGCTTTCTTT
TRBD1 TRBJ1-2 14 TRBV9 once CASSGQGKNYGYTF TGTGCCAGCAGTGGACAGGGGAAGAACTATGGCTACACCTTC